This T cell receptor (beta chain) was observed in a study of control samples from healthy donors and cancer patients. Germline loops: CDR1 SEHNR, CDR2 FQNEAQ (reference sequence). This CDR3 is 17 amino acids long. With V trimmed by 6 bases and J by 0 bases, 8 bases remained unmatched. Produced via immunoSEQ multiplex PCR; TCRdb's table is partial and in-frame only. The repertoire holds 45,000 to 55,000 clones, with roughly 96% as singletons. The sequencing sample was made of blood. This chain uses TRBV7-9 with TRBJ2-1, with TRBD2 matching 10 bases. This clonotype was obtained from a man aged 30 to 45 in good health. CDR3 sequence reads: CASRTRLAGSSYNEQFF. The CDR3 region has the DNA TGTGCCAGCAGAACCCGACTAGCGGGCAGCTCCTACAATGAGCAGTTCTTC.